Detailed here is one TCR beta chain. This entry comes from a study of graft-versus-host responses after intestinal transplantation. The CDR3 has 14 residues. V was cut by 5 bases and J by 7 bases, with 14 bases left in between. Germline CDR1 and CDR2: MNHNS and SASEGT. The study plated about 200,000 CFSE-labeled responders with about 200,000 irradiated, violet-dye-labeled stimulators. The assay was immunoSEQ multiplex PCR, and TCRdb's table has in-frame clones only and misses some. Among over 15,000 clones, under 40% were seen once, and the ten largest hold 2%. The sequence was obtained from a human patient who was an organ donor for intestinal transplantation. This chain links TRBV6-1 with TRBJ1-4; D is perhaps TRBD1 (5 bases). The sample in question was alloreactive CD4+ T cells from a mixed lymphocyte reaction culture, obtained before transplantation. As to subset: CFSE-low proliferating T cells sorted from approximately six-day pre-transplant mixed lymphocyte reaction (GvH or HvG direction). The CDR3 DNA reads TGTGCCAGCAGTCTCTCAGGGTCAGCTGAAAAACTGTTTTTT. It yields the protein CASSLSGSAEKLFF.